Below, 24 T cell receptor beta chains from the same sample are listed, as sequenced in a study of control samples from healthy donors and cancer patients. The repertoire was sequenced with immunoSEQ multiplex PCR; TCRdb's copy has only in-frame clones and lacks some. Among under 70,000 clones listed, about 96% were seen once. Sequenced: blood. The receptors shown here come from a woman aged 18 to 35 in good health.

For the CDR3, the DNA is TGCGCCAGCAGTGAGTGGGGGAGTGACGGTGGTGGCTACACCTTC. Amino acids: CASSEWGSDGGGYTF. V gene TRBV10-2 combines with J gene TRBJ1-2, with D possibly being TRBD1 (5 bases). Germline CDR1 and CDR2: WSHSY and SAAADI. V gave up 1 base and J gave up 7 bases, with 16 bases separating them. CDR3 length equals 15 residues.

In nucleotides, the CDR3 is TGTGCCAGCAGCCAAGTTGGTACAGATACGCAGTATTTT. As protein: CASSQVGTDTQYF. This chain joins TRBV4-2 and TRBJ2-3; D is ambiguous. Germline CDR1 and CDR2: LGHNA and YNFKEQ. V lost 1 base and J 3 bases, leaving 5 bases between the germline ends. The CDR3 sequence is 13 residues long.

The V call is TRBV10-2, the J call TRBJ1-6, with D maybe TRBD1 (6 bases). CDR3 length: 14 residues. The germline V gene has CDR1 WSHSY and CDR2 SAAADI. The V end lost 0 bases, the J end lost 8 bases, and 8 bases lay between the germline ends. The CDR3 coding sequence is TGCGCCAGCAGTGAGTCTGGGACATATTCACCCCTCCACTTT. Translated, it gives CASSESGTYSPLHF.

This clone was seen once. The chain is built from TRBV12-3 or TRBV12-4 and TRBJ2-7; D may be TRBD2 (6 bases). This CDR3 comprises 13 residues. The V end was cut by 6 bases, the J end by 4 bases, with 13 bases between. Here the CDR3 DNA reads TGTGCCAGCAGCCCGGGGGACGGTTACGAGCAGTACTTC. Translating it yields CASSPGDGYEQYF.

This chain connects TRBV6-5 to TRBJ1-2; 8 bases are shared with TRBD1. CDR1 MNHEY and CDR2 SVGAGI come from the germline V gene. The J segment lost 3 bases and the V segment lost 6 bases, leaving 3 bases of the junction unmatched. This CDR3 is 13 amino acids long. In nucleotides, the CDR3 is TGTGCCAGCAGCACGGACAGGGACTATGGCTACACCTTC. It specifies CASSTDRDYGYTF.

This clone was observed a handful of times. This chain connects TRBV6-2 or TRBV6-3 to TRBJ1-2; D is unresolved. The CDR3 has 15 amino acids. Trimming left V 2 bases short and J 5 bases short, with 15 bases between. Germline CDR1 is MNHEY and CDR2 is SVGEGT. CDR3 nucleotide sequence: TGTGCCAGCAGTTACCAAGGAGAAGGGTCTTATGGCTACACCTTC. It encodes CASSYQGEGSYGYTF.

This clone was observed once. This sequence joins TRBV2 and TRBJ2-5, with TRBD2 matching 11 bases. Germline V gene sequence: CDR1 SNHLY, CDR2 FYNNEI. Trimming took 6 bases from V and 1 from J; bases not matched to a gene: 7. CDR3 length: 16 amino acids. CDR3 in DNA: TGTGCCAGCAGGACTCCCCTAGCGGGGGGCCAAGAGACCCAGTACTTC. As protein: CASRTPLAGGQETQYF.

The genes are TRBV28 and TRBJ2-7; D is ambiguous. Germline V gene sequence: CDR1 MDHEN, CDR2 SYDVKM. This CDR3 is 14 amino acids long. V was shortened by 7 bases and J by 0 bases, with 13 bases between the two germline ends. CDR3 residues: CASTPPGSSYEQYF. The CDR3 nucleotides read TGTGCCAGCACTCCTCCCGGGTCCTCCTACGAGCAGTACTTC.

V is TRBV5-5 and J is TRBJ1-3; 10 bases agree with TRBD1. The V and J ends lost 6 bases and 7 bases, in that order; junction bases with no gene match: 13. The V gene's germline CDR1 is SGHKS and CDR2 YYEKEE (reference sequence). The CDR3 has 16 residues. CDR3 amino acids: CASTRDRGGDWNTIYF. The CDR3 DNA reads TGTGCCAGCACCCGGGACAGGGGAGGAGATTGGAACACCATATATTTT.

The chain employs TRBV11-1 and TRBJ2-7; the match to TRBD1 covers 10 bases. With 5 bases clipped from V and 4 bases from J, the junction kept 8 bases outside the gene matches. Germline V lookup: CDR1 SGHAT, CDR2 FQDESV (reference sequence). The CDR3 loop spans 15 amino acids. In nucleotides, the CDR3 is TGTGCCAGCAGCGGTTGGGACAGGGGTTCTTACGAGCAGTACTTC. Its protein product is CASSGWDRGSYEQYF.

The chain couples TRBV27 to TRBJ1-5; D call uncertain. Germline V lookup: CDR1 MNHEY, CDR2 SMNVEV (reference sequence). This CDR3 is 14 amino acids long. Trimming cost V 3 bases and J 6 bases, with 12 bases left between them. CDR3 residues: CASSLSGVGQPQHF. The CDR3, as DNA: TGTGCCAGCAGTTTGTCCGGGGTGGGTCAGCCCCAGCATTTT.

V is TRBV27 and J is TRBJ2-1, with 7 bases identical to TRBD2. This CDR3 has 13 amino acids. Germline assignment: CDR1 MNHEY and CDR2 SMNVEV (reference sequence). Unmatched junction bases numbered 3, after V lost 10 bases and J lost 0 bases. The CDR3 coding sequence is TGTGCCACCAGACTAGCCTCCTACAATGAGCAGTTCTTC. As protein: CATRLASYNEQFF.

The chain recombines TRBV7-9 with TRBJ1-2; D gene unclear. The CDR3 is 13 residues long. Trimming took off 4 bases at V and 4 bases at J, with 10 bases between the two ends. Germline CDR1 reads SEHNR; CDR2 reads FQNEAQ (reference sequence). CDR3 loop: CASSSGGGYGYTF. The DNA of the CDR3 is TGTGCCAGCAGCTCCGGAGGCGGCTATGGCTACACCTTC.

This chain connects TRBV2 to TRBJ2-1, with 8 bases aligning to TRBD2. The CDR3 has 15 residues. Germline CDR1 is SNHLY and CDR2 is FYNNEI. Losses at the gene ends were 6 bases for V and 9 bases for J; bases not matched to a gene: 13. Here the CDR3 DNA reads TGTGCCAGCAGGAAACCGGGACTAGGGTCGGGTGAGCAGTTCTTC. Residues: CASRKPGLGSGEQFF.

The chain joins TRBV4-3 to TRBJ2-1; 9 nucleotides match TRBD2. Looked up from germline, CDR1 is LGHNA and CDR2 is YSLEER. V trimming: 4 bases; J trimming: 8 bases; junction bases outside the gene matches: 9. This CDR3 has 15 residues. This chain's CDR3 is CASSRPTAGGHEQFF. CDR3 nucleotide sequence: TGCGCCAGCAGCCGTCCAACGGCGGGGGGGCATGAGCAGTTCTTC.

The rearrangement joins TRBV27 to TRBJ2-3; 11 bases match TRBD2. CDR1 is MNHEY, CDR2 SMNVEV, per germline (reference sequence). The V and J ends lost 4 bases and 7 bases, in that order; junction bases with no gene match: 4. This CDR3 spans 14 amino acids. CDR3 nucleotides: TGTGCCAGCAGTTCGGGACTAGCGGTCCATACGCAGTATTTT. Protein product: CASSSGLAVHTQYF.

This clone was recorded once. The J gene is TRBJ1-6, the V gene TRBV6-2 or TRBV6-3; D perhaps matches TRBD1 (6 bases). This CDR3 contains 13 residues. V was shortened by 0 bases and J by 14 bases, with 11 bases between the two germline ends. Per the germline V gene, CDR1 is MNHEY and CDR2 is SVGEGT. CDR3 region: CASSYSDSAALHF. The CDR3 DNA is TGTGCCAGCAGTTACTCGGACAGCGCCGCCCTCCACTTT.

J is TRBJ1-1 and V is TRBV6-4; 7 nucleotides align to TRBD1. Germline CDR1 MRHNA, CDR2 SNTAGT. The CDR3 spans 13 residues. V lost 5 bases, J lost 2 bases, and 2 bases stayed unmatched. CDR3 nucleotide sequence: TGTGCCAGCAGTCGGGACAGCAACACTGAAGCTTTCTTT. Translation: CASSRDSNTEAFF.

This sequence joins TRBV7-8 and TRBJ1-2; maybe TRBD1 (6 bases). The CDR3 runs to 15 residues. The V gene's germline CDR1 is SGHVS and CDR2 FQNEAQ. V was trimmed by 3 bases and J by 1 base, leaving 12 bases between them. CDR3 DNA: TGTGCCAGCAGCTTCACAGGGACCTTTAACTATGGCTACACCTTC. Its protein is CASSFTGTFNYGYTF.

The CDR3 reads CASSYRAGYYGYTF. CDR3 nucleotide sequence: TGTGCCAGCAGTTACCGGGCAGGGTACTATGGCTACACCTTC. The gene calls are TRBV6-5 and TRBJ1-2; D perhaps matches TRBD1 (5 bases). Germline CDR1 and CDR2: MNHEY and SVGAGI. Trimming shortened V by 2 bases and J by 3 bases, and 10 bases separated the two germline ends. This CDR3 comprises 14 residues.

The CDR3 DNA reads as TGTGCCAGCTCACCAGACTTACTGACCTCTGGGGCCAACGTCCTGACTTTC. Amino acids: CASSPDLLTSGANVLTF. This sequence joins TRBV18 and TRBJ2-6; no firm D call. Germline loops: CDR1 KGHSH, CDR2 LQKENI. This CDR3 is built from 17 residues. Trimming cost V 2 bases and J 0 bases, with 11 bases left between them.

This clone was seen once. This sequence joins TRBV11-3 and TRBJ1-3; D unresolved. This CDR3 has 15 residues. The ends were cut back, 0 bases at V and 2 bases at J, with 8 bases in the middle. The germline V gene encodes CDR1 SGHNT and CDR2 YENEEA. The CDR3 coding sequence is TGTGCCAGCAGCTTAGATCCCAGTCCTGGAAACACCATATATTTT. It translates to CASSLDPSPGNTIYF.

The V gene is TRBV7-3, the J gene TRBJ2-3; 9 bases are a match to TRBD1. CDR1 and CDR2 (germline): SGHTA, FQGTGA. V dropped 5 bases and J dropped 3; count of bases not matched to a gene: 9. The CDR3 consists of 16 residues. CDR3 region: CASSLMPGQGTDTQYF. As DNA, the CDR3 is TGTGCCAGCAGCCTAATGCCGGGACAGGGTACAGATACGCAGTATTTT.

The CDR3 reads CAWADTREAFF. The CDR3 DNA reads TGTGCCTGGGCCGACACAAGAGAAGCTTTCTTT. The rearrangement joins TRBV30 to TRBJ1-1; D is unresolved. The CDR3 is 11 amino acids. Deletions cut 5 bases from V and 8 bases from J, with 12 bases between. Germline CDR1 and CDR2: GTSNPN and SVGIG (reference sequence).